Listed below are T cell receptor beta chains from one sample, sequenced in a study of T cell repertoires in cytomegalovirus infection. Using its own MiXCR run on the reads, TCRdb lists one record per CDR3 protein. The repertoire has approximately 590,000 distinct CDR3 sequences, just under 40% of them found once; the top ten carry roughly 50%. Their antigens remain unidentified. The sample consisted of cultured PBMCs, taken from culture after CMV antigen stimulation. The receptors were gathered from a human donor in good health (CMV status not recorded). Some clones in this sample may be carry-over from other donors' samples. CDR3s include the opening cysteine and the closing phenylalanine or tryptophan. A D gene is named only where the DNA matches it firmly. Where a row states a size, it is once, few, many or the class of an expanded clone; other rows omit it.

d_call	j_call	v_call	clone_size	cdr3_nt	cdr3_aa
TRBD2	TRBJ2-1	TRBV20-1	few	TGCAGTGCTAGAGGCGGGGGGCACTACAATGAGCAGTTCTTC	CSARGGGHYNEQFF
.	TRBJ2-2	TRBV28	few	TGTGCCAGCAGTTTAACACTTCCCAACACCGGGGAGCTGTTTTTT	CASSLTLPNTGELFF
.	TRBJ2-7	TRBV7-2	few	TGTGCCAGCAGCTTTCGTCCCAGAACCTACGAGCAGTACTTC	CASSFRPRTYEQYF
.	TRBJ2-2	TRBV20-1	.	TGCAGTGCTTTAGGATCCGGGGAGCTGTTTTTT	CSALGSGELFF
.	TRBJ1-6	TRBV5-1	.	TGCGCCAGCAGCCAGAGTAATTCACCCCTCCACTTT	CASSQSNSPLHF
.	TRBJ2-3	TRBV7-2	few	TGTGCCAGCAGCCCGGGACTGGTAGCAGATACGCAGTATTTT	CASSPGLVADTQYF
.	TRBJ2-3	TRBV7-2	few	TGTGCCAGCAGCCACCTCACAGATACGCAGTATTTT	CASSHLTDTQYF
.	TRBJ1-5	TRBV19	.	TGTGCCGCCAAAGGGGGGACACTCAGCAATCAGCCCCAGCATTTT	CAAKGGTLSNQPQHF
.	TRBJ1-1	TRBV3-1	.	TGTGCCAGCAGCCTCCGTCTGCTGAGCACTGAAGCTTTCTTT	CASSLRLLSTEAFF
TRBD1	TRBJ2-5	TRBV7-2	few	TGTGCCAGCAGCTTGGTTGGGACAGGGGGCGGGGAGACCCAGTACTTC	CASSLVGTGGGETQYF
.	TRBJ1-4	TRBV2	.	TGTGCCAGCAGTGAAATGAAAGGAGGGGTTCATGAAAAACTGTTTTTT	CASSEMKGGVHEKLFF
.	TRBJ2-7	TRBV7-8	many	TGTGCCAGCAGCTTAGGTGGCAGAGTGGGACGAGGGGTATACGAGCAGTACTTC	CASSLGGRVGRGVYEQYF
TRBD1	TRBJ2-5	TRBV2	few	TGTGCCAGCCGGACAGGGGGGATTCAAGAGACCCAGTACTTC	CASRTGGIQETQYF
TRBD2	TRBJ2-1	TRBV20-1	.	TGCAGTGCTAGAGATATCGGGACTAGCGGGGGGGCTATGTGGGATGAGCAGTTCTTC	CSARDIGTSGGAMWDEQFF
.	TRBJ1-5	TRBV23-1	few	TGCGCCAGCCCCCAGGGGAGTCATGGTAGCAATCAGCCCCAGCATTTT	CASPQGSHGSNQPQHF
.	TRBJ1-5	TRBV7-2	.	TGTGCCAGCAGGCCAGACAGGCGTATCCTTAGCAATCAGCCCCAGCATTTT	CASRPDRRILSNQPQHF
.	TRBJ1-5	TRBV3-1	few	TGTGCCAGCAGCTTAAACCCATATAGCAATCAGCCCCAGCATTTT	CASSLNPYSNQPQHF
TRBD2	TRBJ2-3	TRBV6-6	.	TGTGCCAGCAGTTCGGCTAGCGGGGAGGGAGATACGCAGTATTTT	CASSSASGEGDTQYF
.	TRBJ1-2	TRBV7-2	few	TGTGCCAGCAGCTTACTTCCAGGGACGAATGGCTACACCTTC	CASSLLPGTNGYTF
.	TRBJ1-2	TRBV29-1	.	TGCAGCGTTGACAGGGCAGGCTATGGCTACACCTTC	CSVDRAGYGYTF
.	TRBJ2-1	TRBV6-1	few	TGTGCCACCACCCCTAGTGGGATAGGCAATGAGCAGTTCTTC	CATTPSGIGNEQFF
TRBD1	TRBJ1-1	TRBV7-2	.	TGTGCCAGCAGCCCTAGAGGGGGCGGGGATTTGAACACTGAAGCTTTCTTT	CASSPRGGGDLNTEAFF
TRBD1	TRBJ2-5	TRBV20-1	.	TGCAGCACCCGGACAGGGGATCGGGAGACCCAGTACTTC	CSTRTGDRETQYF
TRBD2	TRBJ2-7	TRBV4-3	.	TGCGCCAGCAGCCAAGGGGGGGGGGGAGATAGCTACGAGCAGTACTTC	CASSQGGGGDSYEQYF
.	TRBJ2-5	TRBV7-2	.	TGTGCCAGCAGCTTATTAGGGGGAGTAGGAGAGACCCAGTACTTC	CASSLLGGVGETQYF
.	TRBJ1-2	TRBV20-1	.	TGCACTATGACTCCAGGGGAATCTGGCTACACCTTC	CTMTPGESGYTF
TRBD2	TRBJ2-3	TRBV2	few	TGTGCCAGCAGTGAAGGGGCGGGAGCCACAGATACGCAGTATTTT	CASSEGAGATDTQYF
.	TRBJ2-1	TRBV11-2	.	TGTGCCAGCAGCTTAGTGAGGAGAAAGAATGAGCAGTTCTTC	CASSLVRRKNEQFF
TRBD2	TRBJ2-1	TRBV10-3	once	TGTGCCATCAGTGCCAGGACTAGCGGCTACAATGAGCAGTTCTTC	CAISARTSGYNEQFF
.	TRBJ2-1	TRBV4-1	few	TGCGCCAGCAGCCAAGAAGGTTGGAGATCTGATGAGCAGTTCTTC	CASSQEGWRSDEQFF
TRBD1	TRBJ2-1	TRBV7-2	.	TGTGCCAGCAGCCTAACCGGGACAGGGGAGGATGAGCAGTTCTTC	CASSLTGTGEDEQFF
.	TRBJ1-2	TRBV7-6	few	TGTGCCAGCAGCCGACTCGGGGGGGAAGGCTACACCTTC	CASSRLGGEGYTF
.	TRBJ1-5	TRBV11-3	few	TGTGCCAGCAGCCGGAATCAGCCCCAGCATTTT	CASSRNQPQHF
.	TRBJ2-5	TRBV11-2	few	TGTGCCAGCAGCTTAGGAGCTAGCTCTTATATCGAGACCCAGTACTTC	CASSLGASSYIETQYF
TRBD2	TRBJ2-3	TRBV4-2	.	TGTGCCAGCAGCCGGCTGGTAGCGGGGGGTACAACGGGTACGCAGTATTTT	CASSRLVAGGTTGTQYF
.	TRBJ2-1	TRBV20-1	few	TGCAGTGCCGGTCCGACTAGGGGCAATGAGCAGTTCTTC	CSAGPTRGNEQFF
TRBD1	TRBJ1-5	TRBV18	once	TGTGCCAGCTCACCACGGGGGCAGGGGGGCAATCAGCCCCAGCATTTT	CASSPRGQGGNQPQHF
TRBD1	TRBJ1-6	TRBV5-1	.	TGCGCCAGCAGCGGCGGACAGGGGTGGTCACCCCTCCACTTT	CASSGGQGWSPLHF
.	TRBJ2-7	TRBV2	.	TGTGCCAGCAGTGATTGGGACGAGCAGTACTTC	CASSDWDEQYF
.	TRBJ2-7	TRBV19	.	TGTGCCAGTAGCCCGATAGGGGGGAGGGGCAGGGCTCCATCCTACGAGCAGTACTTC	CASSPIGGRGRAPSYEQYF
.	TRBJ1-4	TRBV5-1	.	TGCGCCAGCAGCTTGGATGAGGGTTACGAAAAACTGTTTTTT	CASSLDEGYEKLFF
.	TRBJ2-3	TRBV7-2	few	TGTGCCACCCGAAGGCCTAGCGTAGTGTTGGATACGCAGTATTTT	CATRRPSVVLDTQYF
.	TRBJ2-3	TRBV19	.	TGTGCCAGTAGTCCACAGGGTGCAACTCCTGCAGATACGCAGTATTTT	CASSPQGATPADTQYF
.	TRBJ2-3	TRBV30	.	TGTGCCTGGAGTACCCGACGCGATACGCAGTATTTT	CAWSTRRDTQYF
.	TRBJ1-1	TRBV6-8	.	TGTGCCAGCAGTTATCGTGGGCAGCCCAGTACCTCGTCGGCTTTCTTT	CASSYRGQPSTSSAFF
TRBD2	TRBJ2-1	TRBV20-1	once	TGCAGTGCTAGACCCGGGACTAGCGGTTACAATGAGCAGTTCTTC	CSARPGTSGYNEQFF